The entry that follows covers one TCR beta chain sequence. No antigen is known for it. The data were taken from a study of long-term antiretroviral therapy in people with HIV. Study-wide results and limits: Possibly under older ART regimens, blood was drawn between the mid-2000s and the late 2010s. Missing from the dataset were any data on ART adherence, viral resistance or therapy changes. Repertoires from HIV showed CDR3 length ranges narrower than those of controls.

They ran version v3.0 of the immunoSEQ assay at survey level. TCRdb's table, derived via immunoSEQ multiplex PCR, lists solely in-frame clones and lacks some. The data hold 45,000 to 50,000 clones, with 80% to 90% observed a single time. The V end was cut by 4 bases, the J end by 0 bases, with 7 bases between. The CDR3 totals 14 residues. Germline V gene sequence: CDR1 MNHEY, CDR2 SMNVEV (reference sequence). The chain links TRBV27 to TRBJ1-3; D call uncertain. The TCR was taken from a woman aged 18-35 years with HIV. The specimen comprised unsorted PBMCs, sampled 0.8 years after starting antiretroviral therapy. This CDR3 is CASSYTRSGNTIYF. Written as DNA, the CDR3 is TGTGCCAGCAGTTACACTCGCTCTGGAAACACCATATATTTT.